The rows below give T cell receptor beta chains drawn from one sample of a study of T cell responses to AZD1222 COVID-19 vaccine. Sequencing was performed with immunoSEQ multiplex PCR; in TCRdb, only in-frame clones are kept and a portion is missing. The data hold about 150,000 clones, with roughly 92% observed a single time. The material was peripheral blood, obtained on day 0 of AZD1222 vaccination. The receptors come from an adult in good health. Both conserved end residues are part of each CDR3. A D gene is named only where the DNA matches it firmly. Clone size is not always given. Where it is, it says once, few, many or a class for expanded clones.

abundance,d_gene,j_gene,v_gene,CDR3nt,CDR3aa
-,-,TRBJ2-7,TRBV18,TGTGCCAGCTCAGGTGCAGCAGACTACGAGCAGTACTTC,CASSGAADYEQYF
-,-,TRBJ1-5,TRBV19,TGTGCCAGTAAGGGCAATCAGCCCCAGCATTTT,CASKGNQPQHF
-,-,TRBJ1-1,TRBV19,TGTGCCAGTAATCCCCGGGGGATGAACACTGAAGCTTTCTTT,CASNPRGMNTEAFF
-,TRBD2,TRBJ2-3,TRBV9,TGTGCCAGCAGCTTCTTAGCGGGGGGGGGCACAGATACGCAGTATTTT,CASSFLAGGGTDTQYF
-,-,TRBJ2-6,TRBV7-2,TGTGCCAGCAGCTCCAGAGGATCTCCGTGGCCTGGGGCCAACGTCCTGACTTTC,CASSSRGSPWPGANVLTF
-,TRBD1,TRBJ1-6,TRBV30,TGTGCCTGTTTGCAGGGGGCTAGGAATTCACCCCTCCACTTT,CACLQGARNSPLHF
-,-,TRBJ1-1,TRBV2,TGTGCCAGCAGTCCAGGGGAGAACACTGAAGCTTTCTTT,CASSPGENTEAFF
-,TRBD2,TRBJ2-7,TRBV7-2,TGTGCCAGCAGCCCCGGGGGGTTCCGGGACGAGCAGTACTTC,CASSPGGFRDEQYF
-,-,TRBJ2-1,TRBV6-5,TGTGCCAGCAAGCCCGACAGCTCCTACAATGAGCAGTTCTTC,CASKPDSSYNEQFF
-,TRBD1,TRBJ1-2,TRBV12-3/TRBV12-4,TGTGCCAGCAGCCTGGGACAGTTCTATGGCTACACCTTC,CASSLGQFYGYTF
once,TRBD2,TRBJ2-7,TRBV30,TGTGCCTCTACTAGCGCCCCCTCCTACGAGCAGTACTTC,CASTSAPSYEQYF
-,-,TRBJ2-3,TRBV7-3,TGTGCCAGCAGCTCCCTCTTCAGCACAGATACGCAGTATTTT,CASSSLFSTDTQYF
once,-,TRBJ1-4,TRBV5-1,TGCGCCAGCAGCTTGGCGGGGCTAGGGGACGGGACTAATGAAAAACTGTTTTTT,CASSLAGLGDGTNEKLFF
-,-,TRBJ1-2,TRBV10-2,TGCGCCAGCAGTGAGCTGGGATTGGGCTATGGCTACACCTTC,CASSELGLGYGYTF
few,-,TRBJ2-1,TRBV7-9,TGTGCCAGCGGGTATGGCGGGACGCCTGAGCAGTTCTTC,CASGYGGTPEQFF
-,-,TRBJ2-2,TRBV5-1,TGCGCCAGCAGCCTGGAACAGGCCCTGAACACCGGGGAGCTGTTTTTT,CASSLEQALNTGELFF
-,TRBD1,TRBJ2-4,TRBV7-8,TGTGCCAGCAGCCCATGGACAGGGGGAATCTTAATAGCCAAAAACATTCAGTACTTC,CASSPWTGGILIAKNIQYF
-,TRBD1,TRBJ1-5,TRBV6-2/TRBV6-3,TGTGCCAGCAGTCGAATTAAAGCAGGGGGTCATCAGCCCCAGCATTTT,CASSRIKAGGHQPQHF
few,TRBD1,TRBJ1-6,TRBV2,TGTGCCAGCAGAACAGGGGAGAGCTCCTATAATTCACCCCTCCACTTT,CASRTGESSYNSPLHF
-,TRBD2,TRBJ2-1,TRBV5-1,TGCGCCAGCAGTGATAGCGGGTTGGGCTCCTACAATGAGCAGTTCTTC,CASSDSGLGSYNEQFF
-,TRBD2,TRBJ2-7,TRBV2,TGTGCCAACCGAAAGCGGGAGGGCCGATACGAGCAGTACTTC,CANRKREGRYEQYF
-,-,TRBJ2-3,TRBV5-6,TGTGCCAGCAGCAGACGGACAGCGCGCACAGATACGCAGTATTTT,CASSRRTARTDTQYF
-,TRBD2,TRBJ2-2,TRBV5-1,TGCGCCAGCAGCCCTGGACTAGCGGGGGGCGATAACACCGGGGAGCTGTTTTTT,CASSPGLAGGDNTGELFF
-,TRBD1,TRBJ1-2,TRBV7-8,TGTGCCAGCAGCCTGGCTACACAGGGGGCTTGGGGCTACACCTTC,CASSLATQGAWGYTF
-,-,TRBJ1-6,TRBV9,TGTGCCAGCAGCGCGGGACCGAATAATTCACCCCTCCACTTT,CASSAGPNNSPLHF
-,-,TRBJ2-7,TRBV3-1/TRBV3-2,TGTGCCAGCAGCCGGACCCCAACTAGCTACGAGCAGTACTTC,CASSRTPTSYEQYF
-,-,TRBJ1-1,TRBV2,TGTGCCAGCAGTAACCCCGCTGAAGCTTTCTTT,CASSNPAEAFF